This T cell receptor beta chain was sequenced for a study of naive CD8 T cells in extremely preterm neonates. Concerning this clone itself: What it binds is unknown.

Whole-study findings and limits: Preterm neonates shared more CDR3 nucleotide sequences (roughly 2.7%) than older groups. Preterm infants showed shorter CDR3s, fewer N additions and less trimming than older groups.

Germline lookup yields CDR1 MNHEY and CDR2 SVGAGI. Trimming shortened V by 6 bases and J by 1 base, and 14 bases separated the two germline ends. This CDR3 comprises 15 residues. Data came from immunoSEQ multiplex PCR; TCRdb stores just in-frame clones and leaves some out. Of approximately 7,000 clones in the sample, roughly 98% were seen once. The receptor's source is a human donor in good health. Sample: naive CD8+ T cells from blood. V and J are TRBV6-5 and TRBJ2-3, with D possibly being TRBD2 (5 bases). In DNA, the CDR3 is TGTGCCAGCAGCCGGTCGAGGGCGGGCACAGATACGCAGTATTTT. Its protein is CASSRSRAGTDTQYF.